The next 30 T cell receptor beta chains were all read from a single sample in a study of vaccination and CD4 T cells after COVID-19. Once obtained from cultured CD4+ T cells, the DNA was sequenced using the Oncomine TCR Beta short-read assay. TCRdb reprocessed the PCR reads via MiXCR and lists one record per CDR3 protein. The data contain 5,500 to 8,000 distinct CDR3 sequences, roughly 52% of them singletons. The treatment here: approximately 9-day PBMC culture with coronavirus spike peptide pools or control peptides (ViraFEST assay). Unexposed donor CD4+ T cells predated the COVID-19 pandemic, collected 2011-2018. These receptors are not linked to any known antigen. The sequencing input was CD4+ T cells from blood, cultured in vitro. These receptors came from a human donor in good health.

CDR3 sequence reads: CASSVGTVNTGELFF. CDR3 in DNA: TGTGCCAGCAGCGTCGGGACAGTGAACACCGGGGAGCTGTTTTTT. The chain links TRBV9 to TRBJ2-2; TRBD1 matches 7 bases. CDR1 and CDR2 (germline): SGDLS, YYNGEE. The CDR3 sequence is 15 residues long. Unmatched junction bases numbered 2, after V lost 2 bases and J lost 1 base.

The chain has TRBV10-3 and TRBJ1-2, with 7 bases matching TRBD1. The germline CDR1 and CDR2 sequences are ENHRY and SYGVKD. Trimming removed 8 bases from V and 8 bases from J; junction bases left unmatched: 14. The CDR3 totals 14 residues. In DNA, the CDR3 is TGTGCCATCTCGACAGGGAGGATCTCTTACGGCTACACCTTC. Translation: CAISTGRISYGYTF.

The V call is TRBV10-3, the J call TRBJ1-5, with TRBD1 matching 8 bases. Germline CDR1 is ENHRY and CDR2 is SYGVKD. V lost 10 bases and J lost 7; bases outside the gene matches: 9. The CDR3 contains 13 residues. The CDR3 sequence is CATATGGDQPQHF. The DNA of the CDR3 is TGTGCCACCGCAACAGGGGGAGACCAGCCCCAGCATTTT.

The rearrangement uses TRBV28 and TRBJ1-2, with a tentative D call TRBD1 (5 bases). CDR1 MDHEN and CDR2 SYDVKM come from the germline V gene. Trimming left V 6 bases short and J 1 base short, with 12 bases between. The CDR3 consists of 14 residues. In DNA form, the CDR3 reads TGTGCCAGCAGACGTAGTGGGGGTAACTATGGCTACACCTTC. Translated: CASRRSGGNYGYTF.

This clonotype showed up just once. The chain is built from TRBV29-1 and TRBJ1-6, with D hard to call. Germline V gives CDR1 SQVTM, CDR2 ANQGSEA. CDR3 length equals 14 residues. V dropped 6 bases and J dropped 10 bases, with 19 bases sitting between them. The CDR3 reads CSVTLGGSDSPLHF. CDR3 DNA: TGCAGCGTCACTCTCGGCGGCTCGGACTCACCCCTCCACTTT.

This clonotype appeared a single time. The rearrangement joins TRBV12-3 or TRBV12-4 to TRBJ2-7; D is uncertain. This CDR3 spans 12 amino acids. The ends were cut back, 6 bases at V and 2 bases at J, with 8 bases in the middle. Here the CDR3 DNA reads TGTGCCAGCAGGGCACCCCCCTACGAGCAGTACTTC. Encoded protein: CASRAPPYEQYF.

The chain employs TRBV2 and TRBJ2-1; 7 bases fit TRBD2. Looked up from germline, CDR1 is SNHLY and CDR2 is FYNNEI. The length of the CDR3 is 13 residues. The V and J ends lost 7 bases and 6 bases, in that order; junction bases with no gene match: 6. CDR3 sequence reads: CASTTGLINEQFF. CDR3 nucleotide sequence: TGTGCCAGCACCACGGGACTAATCAATGAGCAGTTCTTC.

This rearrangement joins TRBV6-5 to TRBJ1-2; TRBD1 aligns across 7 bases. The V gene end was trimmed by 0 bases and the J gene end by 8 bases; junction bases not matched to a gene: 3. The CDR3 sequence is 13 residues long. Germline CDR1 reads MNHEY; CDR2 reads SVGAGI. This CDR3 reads CASSYSGTVGYTF. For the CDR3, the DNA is TGTGCCAGCAGTTACTCAGGGACAGTGGGCTACACCTTC.

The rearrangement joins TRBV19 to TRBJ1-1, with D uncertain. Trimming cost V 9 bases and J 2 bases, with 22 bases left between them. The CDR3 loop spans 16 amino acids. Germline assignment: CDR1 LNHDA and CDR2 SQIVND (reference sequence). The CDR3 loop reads CASQSRAAEPNTEAFF. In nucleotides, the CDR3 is TGTGCCAGCCAGTCCCGGGCGGCAGAACCCAACACTGAAGCTTTCTTT.

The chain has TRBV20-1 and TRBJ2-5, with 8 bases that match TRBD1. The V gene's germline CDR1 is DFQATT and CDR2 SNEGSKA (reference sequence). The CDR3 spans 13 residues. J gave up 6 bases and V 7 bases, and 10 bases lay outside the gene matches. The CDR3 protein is CSVEDRADQTQYF. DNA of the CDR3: TGCAGTGTGGAGGACAGGGCCGATCAGACCCAGTACTTC.

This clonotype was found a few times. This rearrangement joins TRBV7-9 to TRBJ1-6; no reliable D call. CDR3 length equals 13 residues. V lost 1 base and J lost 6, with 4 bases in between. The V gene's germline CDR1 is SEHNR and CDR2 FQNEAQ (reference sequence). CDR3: CASSLGGNSPLHF. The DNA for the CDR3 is TGTGCCAGCAGCTTAGGGGGTAATTCACCCCTCCACTTT.

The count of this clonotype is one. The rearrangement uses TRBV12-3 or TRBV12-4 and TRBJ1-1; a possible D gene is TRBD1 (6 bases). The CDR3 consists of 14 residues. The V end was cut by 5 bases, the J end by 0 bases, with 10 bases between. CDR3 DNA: TGTGCCAGCAGTCCTCAGGGGCTGAACACTGAAGCTTTCTTT. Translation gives CASSPQGLNTEAFF.

CDR3 amino acids: CSAKQGEETEAFF. CDR3 DNA sequence: TGCAGTGCTAAACAGGGCGAGGAGACTGAAGCTTTCTTT. The chain carries TRBV20-1 and TRBJ1-1, with a weak D call TRBD1 (6 bases). The germline V gene encodes CDR1 DFQATT and CDR2 SNEGSKA (reference sequence). The CDR3 covers 13 residues. V lost 4 bases and J 5 bases, leaving 14 bases between the germline ends.

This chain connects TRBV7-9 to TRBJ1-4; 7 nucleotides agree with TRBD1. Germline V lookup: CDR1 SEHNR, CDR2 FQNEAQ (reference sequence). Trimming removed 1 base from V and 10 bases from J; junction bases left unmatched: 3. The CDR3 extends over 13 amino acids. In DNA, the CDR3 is TGTGCCAGCAGCTTAGGACAGGGTGCAAAACTGTTTTTT. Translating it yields CASSLGQGAKLFF.

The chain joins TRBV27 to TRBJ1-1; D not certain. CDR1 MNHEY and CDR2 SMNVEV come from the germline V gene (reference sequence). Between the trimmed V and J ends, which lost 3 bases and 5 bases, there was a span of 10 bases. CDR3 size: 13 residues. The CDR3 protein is CASSFTPTTEAFF. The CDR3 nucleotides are TGTGCCAGCAGTTTTACGCCGACGACTGAAGCTTTCTTT.

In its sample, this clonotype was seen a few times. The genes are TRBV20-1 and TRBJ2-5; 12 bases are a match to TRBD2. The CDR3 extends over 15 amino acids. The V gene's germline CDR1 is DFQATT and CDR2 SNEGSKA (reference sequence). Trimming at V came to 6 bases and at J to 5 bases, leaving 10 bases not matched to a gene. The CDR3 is CSARRTSGVGETQYF. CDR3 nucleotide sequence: TGCAGTGCCCGTCGGACTAGCGGGGTTGGGGAGACCCAGTACTTC.

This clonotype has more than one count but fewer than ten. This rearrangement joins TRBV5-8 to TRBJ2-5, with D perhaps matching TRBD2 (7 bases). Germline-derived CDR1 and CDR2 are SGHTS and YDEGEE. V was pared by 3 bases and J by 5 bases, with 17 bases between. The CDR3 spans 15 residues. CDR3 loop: CASSSAGASGETQYF. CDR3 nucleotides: TGTGCCAGCAGCTCCGCGGGGGCGAGTGGGGAGACCCAGTACTTC. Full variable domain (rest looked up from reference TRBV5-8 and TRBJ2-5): EAGVTQSPTHLIKTRGQQATLRCSPISGHTSVYWYQQALGLGLQFLLWYDEGEERNRGNFPPRFSGRQFPNYSSELNVNALELEDSALYLCASSSAGASGETQYFGPGTRLLVL.

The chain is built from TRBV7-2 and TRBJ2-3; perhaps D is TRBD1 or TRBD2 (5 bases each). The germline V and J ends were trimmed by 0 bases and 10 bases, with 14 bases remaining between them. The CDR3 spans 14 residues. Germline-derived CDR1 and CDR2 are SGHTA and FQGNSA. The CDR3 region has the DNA TGTGCCAGCAGCTTAGCGAGTGGGGCGGGTGCGCAGTATTTT. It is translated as CASSLASGAGAQYF.

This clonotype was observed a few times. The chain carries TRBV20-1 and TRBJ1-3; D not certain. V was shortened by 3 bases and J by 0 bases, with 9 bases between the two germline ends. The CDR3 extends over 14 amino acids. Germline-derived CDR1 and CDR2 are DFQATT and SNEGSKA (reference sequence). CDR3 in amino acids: CSASWGSSGNTIYF. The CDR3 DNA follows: TGCAGTGCTAGTTGGGGATCCTCTGGAAACACCATATATTTT.

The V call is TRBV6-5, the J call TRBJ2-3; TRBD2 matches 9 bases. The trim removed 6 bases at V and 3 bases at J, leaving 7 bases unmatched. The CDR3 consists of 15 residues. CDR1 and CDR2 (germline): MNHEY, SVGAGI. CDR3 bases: TGTGCCAGCAGGTACGGGACTAGCATGACAGATACGCAGTATTTT. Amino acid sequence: CASRYGTSMTDTQYF.

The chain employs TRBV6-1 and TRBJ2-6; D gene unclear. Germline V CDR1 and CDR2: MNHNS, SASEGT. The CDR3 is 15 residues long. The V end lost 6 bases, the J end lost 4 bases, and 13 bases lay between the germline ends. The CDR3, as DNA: TGTGCCAGCAGCGAGTGGGGTTCGGGGGCCAACGTCCTGACTTTC. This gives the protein CASSEWGSGANVLTF.

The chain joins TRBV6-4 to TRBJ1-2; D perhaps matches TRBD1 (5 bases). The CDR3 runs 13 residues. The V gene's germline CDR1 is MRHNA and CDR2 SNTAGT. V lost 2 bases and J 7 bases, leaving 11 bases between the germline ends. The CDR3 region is CASSDRGEGGYTF. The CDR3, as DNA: TGTGCCAGCAGTGACCGAGGGGAGGGTGGCTACACCTTC.

The DNA for the CDR3 is TGTGCCAGCAGCGTTAGCACGGGCTACGAGCAGTACTTC. As protein: CASSVSTGYEQYF. The chain links TRBV9 to TRBJ2-7; D call uncertain. The CDR3 is 13 amino acids. Trimming left V 2 bases short and J 3 bases short, with 9 bases between. Germline values: CDR1 SGDLS, CDR2 YYNGEE.

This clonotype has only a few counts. CDR3 in amino acids: CASSPRTAANYGYTF. The CDR3 coding sequence is TGTGCCAGTAGTCCAAGGACAGCAGCTAACTATGGCTACACCTTC. The chain uses TRBV19 and TRBJ1-2; tentatively, D is TRBD1 (6 bases). CDR1 is LNHDA, CDR2 SQIVND, per germline (reference sequence). This CDR3 has 15 residues. Trimming shortened V by 5 bases and J by 0 bases, and 13 bases separated the two germline ends.

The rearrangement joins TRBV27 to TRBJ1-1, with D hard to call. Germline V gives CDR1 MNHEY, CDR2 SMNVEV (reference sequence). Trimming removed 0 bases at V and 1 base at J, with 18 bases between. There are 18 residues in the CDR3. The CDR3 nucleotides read TGTGCCAGCAGTTTATCGAATCGGGAGAGGTATGGGAACACTGAAGCTTTCTTT. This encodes CASSLSNRERYGNTEAFF.

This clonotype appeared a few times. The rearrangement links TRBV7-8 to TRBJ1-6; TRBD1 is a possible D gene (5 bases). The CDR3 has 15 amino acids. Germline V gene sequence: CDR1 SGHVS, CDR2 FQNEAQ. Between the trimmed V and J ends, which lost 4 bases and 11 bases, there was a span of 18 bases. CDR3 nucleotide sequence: TGTGCCAGCAGCTACGGGACCGCCCAATTCACACCCCTCCACTTT. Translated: CASSYGTAQFTPLHF.

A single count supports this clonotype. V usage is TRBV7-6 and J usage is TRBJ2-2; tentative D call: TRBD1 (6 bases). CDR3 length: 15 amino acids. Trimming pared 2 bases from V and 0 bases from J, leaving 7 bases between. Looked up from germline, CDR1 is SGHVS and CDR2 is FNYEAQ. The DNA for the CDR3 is TGTGCCAGCAGCTTAAGGACAGCGAACACCGGGGAGCTGTTTTTT. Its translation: CASSLRTANTGELFF.

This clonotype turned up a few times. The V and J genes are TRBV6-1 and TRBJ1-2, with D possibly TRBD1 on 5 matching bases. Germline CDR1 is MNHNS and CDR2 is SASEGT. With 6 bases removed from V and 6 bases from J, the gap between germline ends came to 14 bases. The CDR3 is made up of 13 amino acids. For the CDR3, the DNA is TGTGCCAGCAGGCTACCAGGGAACCATGGCTACACCTTC. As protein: CASRLPGNHGYTF.

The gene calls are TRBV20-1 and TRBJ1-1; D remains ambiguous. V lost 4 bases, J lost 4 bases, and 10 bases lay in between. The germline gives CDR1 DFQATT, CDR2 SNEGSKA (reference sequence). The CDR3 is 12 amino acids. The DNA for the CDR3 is TGCAGTGCTAAAGCTGGCCCCACTGAAGCTTTCTTT. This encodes CSAKAGPTEAFF.

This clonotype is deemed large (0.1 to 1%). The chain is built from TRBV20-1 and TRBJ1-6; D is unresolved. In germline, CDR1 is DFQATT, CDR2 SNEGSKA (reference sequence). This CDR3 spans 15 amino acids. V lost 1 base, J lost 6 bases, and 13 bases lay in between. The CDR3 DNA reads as TGCAGTGCTAGAGCGCGGAGACTCACTAATTCACCCCTCCACTTT. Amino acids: CSARARRLTNSPLHF.